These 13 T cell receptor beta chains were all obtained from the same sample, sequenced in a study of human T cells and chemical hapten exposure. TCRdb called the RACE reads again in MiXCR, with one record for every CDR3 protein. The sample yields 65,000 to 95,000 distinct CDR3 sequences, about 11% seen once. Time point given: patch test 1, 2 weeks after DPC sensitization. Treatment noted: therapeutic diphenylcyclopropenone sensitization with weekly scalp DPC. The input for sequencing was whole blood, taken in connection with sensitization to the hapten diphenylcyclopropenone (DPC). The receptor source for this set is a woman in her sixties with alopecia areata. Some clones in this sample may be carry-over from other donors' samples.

The CDR3 loop reads CASIKTGTNYEQYF. The CDR3 DNA reads as TGTGCCAGCATCAAAACAGGGACAAACTACGAGCAGTACTTC. This chain links TRBV11-2 with TRBJ2-7, with D possibly TRBD1 on 6 matching bases. Germline assignment: CDR1 SGHAT and CDR2 FQNNGV. V gave up 7 bases and J gave up 3 bases, with 16 bases separating them. This CDR3 comprises 14 residues.

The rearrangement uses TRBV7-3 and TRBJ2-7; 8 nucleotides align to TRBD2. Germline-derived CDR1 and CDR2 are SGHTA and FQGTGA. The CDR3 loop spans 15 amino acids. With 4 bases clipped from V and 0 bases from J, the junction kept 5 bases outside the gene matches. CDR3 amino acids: CASSSLAGFSYEQYF. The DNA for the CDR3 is TGTGCCAGCAGCTCGTTAGCGGGGTTCTCCTACGAGCAGTACTTC.

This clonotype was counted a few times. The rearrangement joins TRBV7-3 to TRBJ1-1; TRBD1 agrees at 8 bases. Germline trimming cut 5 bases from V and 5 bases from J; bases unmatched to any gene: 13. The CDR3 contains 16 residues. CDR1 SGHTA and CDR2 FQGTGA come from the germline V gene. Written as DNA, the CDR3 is TGTGCCAGCAGCCTCGGACAGGGTGGGTCGGGAACTGAAGCTTTCTTT. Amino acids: CASSLGQGGSGTEAFF. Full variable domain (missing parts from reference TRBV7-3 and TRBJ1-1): GAGVSQTPSNKVTEKGKYVELRCDPISGHTALYWYRQSLGQGPEFLIYFQGTGAADDSGLPNDRFFAVRPEGSVSTLKIQRTERGDSAVYLCASSLGQGGSGTEAFFGQGTRLTVV.

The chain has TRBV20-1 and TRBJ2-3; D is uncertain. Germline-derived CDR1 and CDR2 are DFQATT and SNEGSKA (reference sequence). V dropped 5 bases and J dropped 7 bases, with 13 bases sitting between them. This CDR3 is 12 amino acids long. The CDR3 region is CSAPGGRNTQYF. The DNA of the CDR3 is TGCAGTGCTCCCGGCGGACGGAATACGCAGTATTTT.

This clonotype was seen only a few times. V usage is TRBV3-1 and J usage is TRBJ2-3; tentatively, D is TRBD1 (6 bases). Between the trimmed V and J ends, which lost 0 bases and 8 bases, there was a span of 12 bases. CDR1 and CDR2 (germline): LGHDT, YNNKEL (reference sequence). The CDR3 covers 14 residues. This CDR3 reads CASSQEDSRVTQYF. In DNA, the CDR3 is TGTGCCAGCAGCCAAGAGGACAGCCGGGTTACGCAGTATTTT.

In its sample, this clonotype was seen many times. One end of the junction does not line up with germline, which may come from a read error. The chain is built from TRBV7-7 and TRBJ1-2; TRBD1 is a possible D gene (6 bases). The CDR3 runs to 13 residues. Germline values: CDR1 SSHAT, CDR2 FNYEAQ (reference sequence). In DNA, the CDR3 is TGTGCTAGCAGCTTAGTCCAGGGGAATGGCTACACCTTC. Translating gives CASSLVQGNGYTF.

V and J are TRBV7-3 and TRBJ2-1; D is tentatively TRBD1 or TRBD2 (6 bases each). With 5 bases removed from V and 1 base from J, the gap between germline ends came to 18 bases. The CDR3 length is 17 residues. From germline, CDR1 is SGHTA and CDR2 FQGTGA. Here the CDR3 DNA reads TGTGCCAGCAGCCCCCAAGCGAGGGGGGCGTCCTACAATGAGCAGTTCTTC. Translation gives CASSPQARGASYNEQFF.

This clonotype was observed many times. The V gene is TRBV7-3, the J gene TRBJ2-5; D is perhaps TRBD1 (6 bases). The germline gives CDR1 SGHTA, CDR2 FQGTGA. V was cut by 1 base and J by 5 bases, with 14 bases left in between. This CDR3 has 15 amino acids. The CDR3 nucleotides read TGTGCCAGCAGCTTAAGTACAGGGCCCCGGGAGACCCAGTACTTC. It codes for CASSLSTGPRETQYF.

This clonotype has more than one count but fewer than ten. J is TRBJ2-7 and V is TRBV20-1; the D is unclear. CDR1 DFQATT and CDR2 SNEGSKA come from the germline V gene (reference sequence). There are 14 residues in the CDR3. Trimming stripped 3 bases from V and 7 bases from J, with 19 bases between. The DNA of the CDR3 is TGCAGTGCTAGCCATGGGCAGCTGGCCGGGGAGCAGTACTTC. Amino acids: CSASHGQLAGEQYF.

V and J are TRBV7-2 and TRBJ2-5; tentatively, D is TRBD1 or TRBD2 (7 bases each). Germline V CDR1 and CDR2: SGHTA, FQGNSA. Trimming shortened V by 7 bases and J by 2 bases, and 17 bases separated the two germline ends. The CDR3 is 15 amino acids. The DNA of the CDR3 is TGTGCCAGCACCTATCAGGGGGGGATTCAAGAGACCCAGTACTTC. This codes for CASTYQGGIQETQYF.

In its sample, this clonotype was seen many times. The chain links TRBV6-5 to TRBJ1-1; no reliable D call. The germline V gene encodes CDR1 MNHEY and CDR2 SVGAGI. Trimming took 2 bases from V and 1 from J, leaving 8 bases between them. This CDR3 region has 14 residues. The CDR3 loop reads CASSYGVRNTEAFF. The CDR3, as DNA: TGTGCCAGCAGTTACGGGGTCCGGAACACTGAAGCTTTCTTT.

The CDR3 bases are TGTGCCAGCAGCTCCATAGGGTCCCGAGCGGAGACCCAGTACTTC. This gives the protein CASSSIGSRAETQYF. This chain uses TRBV7-2 with TRBJ2-5; D uncertain. Trimming took off 4 bases at V and 5 bases at J, with 17 bases between the two ends. This CDR3 has 15 residues. The germline V gene encodes CDR1 SGHTA and CDR2 FQGNSA.

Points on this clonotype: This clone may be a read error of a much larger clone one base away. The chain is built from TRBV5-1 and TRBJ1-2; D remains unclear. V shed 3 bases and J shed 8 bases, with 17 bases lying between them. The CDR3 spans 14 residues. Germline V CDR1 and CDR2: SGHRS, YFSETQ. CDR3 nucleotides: TGCGCCAGCAGCTCGTTTGAGGGAGATGGCGGCTACACCTTC. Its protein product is CASSSFEGDGGYTF.